Each of the 21 T cell receptor beta chains below was sequenced from the same sample in a study of shared clonotypes between healthy human individuals. Method: immunoSEQ multiplex PCR; TCRdb's copy keeps in-frame clones and lacks some. The data contain 2 million or so clones, 85% to 95% of them singletons. Specimen: naive CD4+ T cells sorted from blood. Regarding subset: CD45RA+ positively selected. Receptors originate from a young man in good health.

The CDR3 DNA reads as TGTGCCAGCAGCTTAGACATGGGACAGACGTCCACTGAAGCTTTCTTT. Residues: CASSLDMGQTSTEAFF. The chain has TRBV5-4 and TRBJ1-1; 7 bases are a match to TRBD1. Germline V gene sequence: CDR1 SGHNT, CDR2 YYREEE (reference sequence). V lost 2 bases, J lost 4 bases, and 11 bases stayed unmatched. This CDR3 is 16 amino acids long.

V and J are TRBV14 and TRBJ2-1; 7 bases agree with TRBD2. The CDR3 loop spans 15 amino acids. CDR1 is SGHDN, CDR2 FVKESK, per germline. The ends lost 8 bases at V and 0 bases at J; junction bases unmatched: 7. The CDR3 DNA is TGTGCCAGCGGACTCCAGCGGGGCTCCTACAATGAGCAGTTCTTC. This gives the protein CASGLQRGSYNEQFF.

DNA for the CDR3: TGTGCCTGGAGTGTAGCGGGCCACTACGAGCAGTACTTC. Residues: CAWSVAGHYEQYF. The rearrangement joins TRBV30 to TRBJ2-7; possibly TRBD2 for D (6 bases). V was pared by 0 bases and J by 3 bases, with 9 bases between. This CDR3 comprises 13 residues. Germline V CDR1 and CDR2: GTSNPN, SVGIG (reference sequence).

This chain connects TRBV18 to TRBJ1-4, with a weak D call TRBD1 (5 bases). The ends were cut back, 2 bases at V and 7 bases at J, with 11 bases in the middle. The germline CDR1 and CDR2 sequences are KGHSH and LQKENI. The CDR3 contains 14 residues. CDR3 nucleotide sequence: TGTGCCAGCTCACCATTATCCGGGGGTGAAAAACTGTTTTTT. Translated: CASSPLSGGEKLFF.

The chain joins TRBV5-1 to TRBJ1-2; 8 bases line up with TRBD1. V was clipped by 0 bases and J by 7 bases; unmatched bases: 5. The length of the CDR3 is 14 residues. Germline CDR1 reads SGHRS; CDR2 reads YFSETQ. The CDR3 DNA reads TGCGCCAGCAGCTTGGATGGACAGGGACCTGGCTACACCTTC. Protein product: CASSLDGQGPGYTF. The whole variable domain, remainder taken from reference TRBV5-1 and TRBJ1-2, is KAGVTQTPRYLIKTRGQQVTLSCSPISGHRSVSWYQQTPGQGLQFLFEYFSETQRNKGNFPGRFSGRQFSNSRSEMNVSTLELGDSALYLCASSLDGQGPGYTFGSGTRLTVV.

The chain couples TRBV10-3 to TRBJ2-3, with 8 bases fitting TRBD2. The CDR3 sequence is 15 residues long. The germline CDR1 and CDR2 sequences are ENHRY and SYGVKD. The V and J ends lost 7 bases and 4 bases, in that order; junction bases with no gene match: 10. CDR3 DNA: TGTGCCATCACCTTCACGGCGGGGGGCCCAGATACGCAGTATTTT. This translates into CAITFTAGGPDTQYF.

The chain carries TRBV28 and TRBJ1-2, with 7 nucleotides matching TRBD1. V gave up 6 bases and J gave up 4 bases; unmatched junction bases: 5. The CDR3 runs 13 residues. CDR1 MDHEN and CDR2 SYDVKM come from the germline V gene. DNA of the CDR3: TGTGCCAGCAGCAGGGGGGGCGGCTATGGCTACACCTTC. Amino acid sequence: CASSRGGGYGYTF.

The chain carries TRBV5-4 and TRBJ2-1; 8 bases match TRBD1. Germline trimming cut 3 bases from V and 8 bases from J; bases unmatched to any gene: 7. Germline V CDR1 and CDR2: SGHNT, YYREEE (reference sequence). The CDR3 consists of 14 residues. The chain's CDR3 is CASSYTGGRHEQFF. The DNA of the CDR3 is TGTGCCAGCAGCTATACAGGGGGGAGGCATGAGCAGTTCTTC.

The rearrangement joins TRBV30 to TRBJ1-4, with TRBD1 identical over 7 bases. J lost 8 bases, V lost 0 bases, and 9 bases had no gene match. CDR3 size: 15 residues. Germline V lookup: CDR1 GTSNPN, CDR2 SVGIG (reference sequence). CDR3 coding DNA: TGTGCCTGGAGTGTGGGGACAGCCGGATGGGAAAAACTGTTTTTT. It specifies CAWSVGTAGWEKLFF.

Comments on this clone: The sample contains more than one DNA sequence encoding this CDR3. CDR3 residues: CASSLAGGTDTQYF. The CDR3 nucleotides read TGCGCCAGCAGCTTGGCAGGTGGCACAGATACGCAGTATTTT. The gene calls are TRBV5-1 and TRBJ2-3; D unclear. Germline V gene data show CDR1 as SGHRS and CDR2 as YFSETQ. CDR3 size: 14 residues. Between the trimmed V and J ends, which lost 0 bases and 1 base, there was a span of 6 bases.

This chain uses TRBV5-4 with TRBJ2-3, with 15 bases matching TRBD2. This CDR3 has 18 amino acids. Germline V gene data show CDR1 as SGHNT and CDR2 as YYREEE (reference sequence). The trim removed 0 bases at V and 5 bases at J, leaving 7 bases unmatched. The CDR3 protein is CASSLEGLAGGPGDTQYF. The CDR3 DNA sequence: TGTGCCAGCAGCTTGGAAGGACTAGCGGGAGGGCCGGGAGATACGCAGTATTTT. Using reference TRBV5-4 and TRBJ2-3 for the parts outside the CDR3, the full variable domain is ETGVTQSPTHLIKTRGQQVTLRCSSQSGHNTVSWYQQALGQGPQFIFQYYREEENGRGNFPPRFSGLQFPNYSSELNVNALELDDSALYLCASSLEGLAGGPGDTQYFGPGTRLTVL.

The chain recombines TRBV7-9 with TRBJ2-7, with TRBD1 matching 8 bases. Germline assignment: CDR1 SEHNR and CDR2 FQNEAQ (reference sequence). With 4 bases clipped from V and 0 bases from J, the junction kept 8 bases outside the gene matches. The CDR3 spans 16 residues. This chain's CDR3 is CASSSWTGISSYEQYF. The CDR3 nucleotides read TGTGCCAGCAGCTCTTGGACAGGGATAAGCTCCTACGAGCAGTACTTC.

The J gene is TRBJ1-4, the V gene TRBV6-1, with 7 bases lining up with TRBD1. CDR3 length: 17 residues. The V and J ends lost 1 base and 8 bases, in that order; junction bases with no gene match: 13. Germline loops: CDR1 MNHNS, CDR2 SASEGT. This CDR3 reads CASSEDRDRSIKEKLFF. CDR3 bases: TGTGCCAGCAGTGAAGATAGGGACAGAAGCATAAAGGAAAAACTGTTTTTT.

This rearrangement joins TRBV21-1 to TRBJ1-1. TRBV21-1 is flagged as a pseudogene. This CDR3 is built from 11 residues. CDR3 nucleotide sequence: TGTGCCAGCAGCACCGCCACTGAAGCTTTCTTT. This encodes CASSTATEAFF.

The rearrangement uses TRBV9 and TRBJ1-4; D is undetermined. V lost 3 bases and J lost 8, with 14 bases in between. Per the germline V gene, CDR1 is SGDLS and CDR2 is YYNGEE. The CDR3 is 14 residues long. CDR3 sequence: CASSGEAQQEKLFF. DNA of the CDR3: TGTGCCAGCAGCGGAGAGGCCCAGCAGGAAAAACTGTTTTTT.

This clone has only a few counts. The J gene is TRBJ1-1, the V gene TRBV30; perhaps TRBD1 as D (5 bases). Germline V gives CDR1 GTSNPN, CDR2 SVGIG (reference sequence). Trimming stripped 2 bases from V and 5 bases from J, with 12 bases between. CDR3 length: 13 residues. The CDR3 sequence: CAWSSTATTEAFF. CDR3 nucleotide sequence: TGTGCCTGGAGTTCGACAGCAACGACTGAAGCTTTCTTT.

Details on this clone: Other DNA sequences of this sample code for an identical CDR3. The chain is built from TRBV7-2 and TRBJ1-5, with a possible D match to TRBD1 (6 bases). CDR3 length: 15 amino acids. Per germline, CDR1 SGHTA and CDR2 FQGNSA. Trimming cost V 1 base and J 1 base, with 8 bases left between them. The CDR3 protein is CASSLGGPSNQPQHF. The CDR3 bases are TGTGCCAGCAGCTTAGGGGGGCCGAGCAATCAGCCCCAGCATTTT.

Details on this clone: This could be a read error, since a much larger clone is one nucleotide away. This chain links TRBV2 with TRBJ1-2; 8 nucleotides align to TRBD1. CDR1 and CDR2 (germline): SNHLY, FYNNEI. The length of the CDR3 is 13 residues. J gave up 4 bases and V 7 bases, and 5 bases lay outside the gene matches. Here the CDR3 reads CASTLDRAYGYTF. The CDR3 DNA reads as TGTGCCAGCACCCTGGACAGGGCCTATGGCTACACCTTC.

The chain has TRBV6-6 and TRBJ2-7; tentatively, D is TRBD1 (5 bases). V was shortened by 10 bases and J by 2 bases, with 12 bases between the two germline ends. Germline loops: CDR1 MNHNY, CDR2 SVGAGI (reference sequence). The length of the CDR3 is 12 residues. The CDR3: CATSTETYEQYF. DNA for the CDR3: TGTGCCACCTCGACAGAAACCTACGAGCAGTACTTC.

This clone showed up just once. The V and J genes are TRBV5-1 and TRBJ2-7; D is perhaps TRBD2 (5 bases). The CDR3 totals 15 residues. V shed 4 bases and J shed 6 bases, with 20 bases lying between them. Germline V gene data show CDR1 as SGHRS and CDR2 as YFSETQ. CDR3 amino acids: CASSPDRETLVEQYF. CDR3 bases: TGCGCCAGCAGCCCGGATCGGGAAACTCTAGTCGAGCAGTACTTC.

This CDR3 is CASSVEPGRVDSPLHF. Here the CDR3 DNA reads TGTGCCAGCAGCGTAGAACCGGGTCGTGTTGATTCACCCCTCCACTTT. This chain links TRBV9 with TRBJ1-6; D gene ambiguous. V lost 0 bases to trimming and J lost 8 bases, with 15 bases between them. From germline, CDR1 is SGDLS and CDR2 YYNGEE. This CDR3 is 16 amino acids long.